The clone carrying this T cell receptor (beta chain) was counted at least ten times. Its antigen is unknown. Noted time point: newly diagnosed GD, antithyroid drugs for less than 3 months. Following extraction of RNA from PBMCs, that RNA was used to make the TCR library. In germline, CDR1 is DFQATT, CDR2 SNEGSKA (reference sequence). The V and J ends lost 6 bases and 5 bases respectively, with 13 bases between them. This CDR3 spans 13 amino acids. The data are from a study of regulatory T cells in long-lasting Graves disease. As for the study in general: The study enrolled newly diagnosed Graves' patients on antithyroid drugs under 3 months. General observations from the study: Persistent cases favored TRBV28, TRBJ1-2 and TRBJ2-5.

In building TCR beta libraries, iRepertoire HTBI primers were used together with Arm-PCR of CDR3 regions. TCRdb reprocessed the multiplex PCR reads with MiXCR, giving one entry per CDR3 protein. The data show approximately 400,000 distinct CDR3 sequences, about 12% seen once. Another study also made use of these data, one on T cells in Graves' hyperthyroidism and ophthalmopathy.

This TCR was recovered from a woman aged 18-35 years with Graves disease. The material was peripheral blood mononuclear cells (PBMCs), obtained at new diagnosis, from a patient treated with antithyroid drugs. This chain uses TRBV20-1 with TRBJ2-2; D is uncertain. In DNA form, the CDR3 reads TGCAGTGCCACATTGGGTAGAACCGGGGAGCTGTTTTTT. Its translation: CSATLGRTGELFF.